The clone carrying this TCR beta chain was seen a few times. V lost 6 bases and J lost 3; bases outside the gene matches: 9. Germline-derived CDR1 and CDR2 are SGHNT and YYREEE (reference sequence). This CDR3 spans 15 amino acids. The data were taken from a study of T-cell memory formation after mild COVID-19. TCRdb recomputed calls from the 5' RACE reads with MiXCR, one row per CDR3 protein. The table records 140,000 to 150,000 distinct CDR3 sequences, 6% to 7% of them present only once. The source of this sequence is an adult woman who had mild COVID-19 (a few samples of this study predate the infection). Cell type and time point are not known. Sequenced material: PBMCs or a T cell subset sorted from them (not recorded which). This chain connects TRBV5-4 to TRBJ1-1; 9 bases fit TRBD1. In DNA, the CDR3 is TGTGCCAGCAACTTACCGGGACAGGGCCACACTGAAGCTTTCTTT. Translation: CASNLPGQGHTEAFF.